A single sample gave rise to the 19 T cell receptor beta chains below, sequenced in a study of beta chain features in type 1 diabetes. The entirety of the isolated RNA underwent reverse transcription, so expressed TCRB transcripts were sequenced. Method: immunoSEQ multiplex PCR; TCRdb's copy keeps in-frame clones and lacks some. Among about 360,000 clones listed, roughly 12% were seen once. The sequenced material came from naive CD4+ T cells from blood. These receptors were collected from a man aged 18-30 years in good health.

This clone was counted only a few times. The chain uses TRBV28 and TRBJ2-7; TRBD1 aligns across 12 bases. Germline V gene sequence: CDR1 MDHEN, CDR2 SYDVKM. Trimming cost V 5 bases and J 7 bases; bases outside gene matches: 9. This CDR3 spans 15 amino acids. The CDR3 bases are TGTGCCAGCAGTCTTTCGGGACAGGGGGCTCGGGAGCAGTACTTC. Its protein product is CASSLSGQGAREQYF.

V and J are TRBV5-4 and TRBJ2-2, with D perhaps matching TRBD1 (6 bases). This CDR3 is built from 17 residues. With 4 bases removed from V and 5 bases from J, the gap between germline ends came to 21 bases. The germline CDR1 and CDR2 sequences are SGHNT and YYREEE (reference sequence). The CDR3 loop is CASSPLSGARGTGELFF. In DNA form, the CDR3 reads TGTGCCAGCAGCCCGCTTTCCGGGGCGAGGGGGACCGGGGAGCTGTTTTTT.

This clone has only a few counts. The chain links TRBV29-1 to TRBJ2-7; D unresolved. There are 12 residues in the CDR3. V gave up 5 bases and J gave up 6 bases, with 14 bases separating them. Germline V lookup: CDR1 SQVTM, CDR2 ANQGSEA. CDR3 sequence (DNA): TGCAGCGTTAGAGAAAGTTCGAGCGAGCAGTACTTC. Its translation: CSVRESSSEQYF.

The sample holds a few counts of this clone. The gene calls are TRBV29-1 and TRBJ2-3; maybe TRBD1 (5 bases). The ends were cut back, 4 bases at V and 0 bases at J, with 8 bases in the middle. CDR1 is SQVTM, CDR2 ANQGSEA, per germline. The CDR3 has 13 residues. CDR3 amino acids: CSVGTSSTDTQYF. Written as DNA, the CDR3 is TGCAGCGTTGGGACATCGAGCACAGATACGCAGTATTTT.

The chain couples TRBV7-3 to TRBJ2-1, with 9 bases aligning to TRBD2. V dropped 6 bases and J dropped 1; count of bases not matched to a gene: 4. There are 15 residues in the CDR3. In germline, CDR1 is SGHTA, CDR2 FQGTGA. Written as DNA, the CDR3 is TGTGCCAGCAGTAGCGGACTAGCGTCCTACAATGAGCAGTTCTTC. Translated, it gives CASSSGLASYNEQFF.

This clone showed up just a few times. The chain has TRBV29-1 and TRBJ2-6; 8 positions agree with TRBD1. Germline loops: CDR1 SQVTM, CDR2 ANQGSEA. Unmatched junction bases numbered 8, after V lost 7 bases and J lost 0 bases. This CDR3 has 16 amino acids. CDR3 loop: CSASGTGRSGANVLTF. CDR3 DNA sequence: TGCAGCGCCTCCGGGACAGGCCGCTCTGGGGCCAACGTCCTGACTTTC.

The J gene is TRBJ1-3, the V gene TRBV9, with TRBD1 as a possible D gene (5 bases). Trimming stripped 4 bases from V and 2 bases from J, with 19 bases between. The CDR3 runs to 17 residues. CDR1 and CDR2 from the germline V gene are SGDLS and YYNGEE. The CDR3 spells CASSPESGTVTGNTIYF. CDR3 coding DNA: TGTGCCAGCAGCCCTGAATCCGGGACTGTGACTGGAAACACCATATATTTT.

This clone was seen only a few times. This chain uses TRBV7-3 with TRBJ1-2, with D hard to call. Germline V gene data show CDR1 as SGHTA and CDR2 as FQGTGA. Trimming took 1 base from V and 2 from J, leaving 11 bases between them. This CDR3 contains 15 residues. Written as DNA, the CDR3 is TGTGCCAGCAGCTTAAATGCGGGAGGGAACTATGGCTACACCTTC. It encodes CASSLNAGGNYGYTF.

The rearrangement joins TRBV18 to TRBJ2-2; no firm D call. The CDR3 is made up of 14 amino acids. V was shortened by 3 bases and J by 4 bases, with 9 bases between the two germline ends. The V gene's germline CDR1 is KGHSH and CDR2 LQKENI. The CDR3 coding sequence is TGTGCCAGCTCACCTCCCTCGGGCACCGGGGAGCTGTTTTTT. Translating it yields CASSPPSGTGELFF.

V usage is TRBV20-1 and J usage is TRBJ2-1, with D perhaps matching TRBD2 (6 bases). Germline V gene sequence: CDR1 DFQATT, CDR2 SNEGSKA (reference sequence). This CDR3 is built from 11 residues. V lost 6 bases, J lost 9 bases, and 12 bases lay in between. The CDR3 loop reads CSAGTRGEQFF. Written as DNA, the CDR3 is TGCAGTGCCGGGACTCGGGGTGAGCAGTTCTTC.

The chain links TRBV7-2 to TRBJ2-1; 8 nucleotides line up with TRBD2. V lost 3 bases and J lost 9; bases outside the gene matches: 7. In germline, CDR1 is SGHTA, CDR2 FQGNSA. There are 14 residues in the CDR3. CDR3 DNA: TGTGCCAGCAGCTTGGTAGCGGGGCATGGTGAGCAGTTCTTC. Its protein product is CASSLVAGHGEQFF.

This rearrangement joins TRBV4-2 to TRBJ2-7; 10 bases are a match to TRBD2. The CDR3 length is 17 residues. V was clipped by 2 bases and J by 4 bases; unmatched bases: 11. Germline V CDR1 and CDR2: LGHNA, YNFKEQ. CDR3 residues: CASSQRTGPSGSYEQYF. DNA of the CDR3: TGTGCCAGCAGCCAACGGACAGGGCCTAGCGGGAGTTACGAGCAGTACTTC.

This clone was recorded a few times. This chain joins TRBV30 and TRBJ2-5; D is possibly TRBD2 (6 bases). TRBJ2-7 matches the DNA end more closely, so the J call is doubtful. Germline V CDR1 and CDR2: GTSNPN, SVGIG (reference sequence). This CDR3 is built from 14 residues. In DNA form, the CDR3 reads TGTGCCTGGACCCCTACCGGGAGATCCTACGAGCAGTACTTC. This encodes CAWTPTGRSYEQYF.

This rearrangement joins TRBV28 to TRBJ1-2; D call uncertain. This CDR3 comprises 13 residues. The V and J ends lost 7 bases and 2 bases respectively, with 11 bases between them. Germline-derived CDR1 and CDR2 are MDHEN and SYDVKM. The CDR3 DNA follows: TGTGCCAGCAACCCCCCGGGGAACTATGGCTACACCTTC. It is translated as CASNPPGNYGYTF.

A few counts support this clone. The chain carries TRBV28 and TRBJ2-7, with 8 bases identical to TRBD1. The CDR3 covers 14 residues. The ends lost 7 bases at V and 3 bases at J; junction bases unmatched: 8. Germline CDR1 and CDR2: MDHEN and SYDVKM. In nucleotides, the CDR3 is TGTGCCAGCACCCCGACAGGGGCACTCTACGAGCAGTACTTC. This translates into CASTPTGALYEQYF.

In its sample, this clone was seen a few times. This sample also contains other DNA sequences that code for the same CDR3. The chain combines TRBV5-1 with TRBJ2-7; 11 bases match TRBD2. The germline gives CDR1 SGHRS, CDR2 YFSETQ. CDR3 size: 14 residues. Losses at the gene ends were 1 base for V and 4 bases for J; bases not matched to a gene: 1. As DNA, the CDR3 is TGCGCCAGCAGCTTGACTAGCGGGAGTTACGAGCAGTACTTC. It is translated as CASSLTSGSYEQYF. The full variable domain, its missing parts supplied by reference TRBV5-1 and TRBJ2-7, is KAGVTQTPRYLIKTRGQQVTLSCSPISGHRSVSWYQQTPGQGLQFLFEYFSETQRNKGNFPGRFSGRQFSNSRSEMNVSTLELGDSALYLCASSLTSGSYEQYFGPGTRLTVT.

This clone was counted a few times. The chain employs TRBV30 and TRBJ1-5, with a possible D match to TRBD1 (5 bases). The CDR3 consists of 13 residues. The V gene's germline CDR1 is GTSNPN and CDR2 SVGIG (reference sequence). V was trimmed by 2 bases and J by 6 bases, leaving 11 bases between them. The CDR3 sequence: CAWSTRTGQPQHF. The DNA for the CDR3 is TGTGCCTGGAGTACACGAACAGGTCAGCCCCAGCATTTT.

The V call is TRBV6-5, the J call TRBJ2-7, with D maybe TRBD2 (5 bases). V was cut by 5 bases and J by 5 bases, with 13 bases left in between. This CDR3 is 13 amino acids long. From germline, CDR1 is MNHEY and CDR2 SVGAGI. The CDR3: CASSRGEGNEQYF. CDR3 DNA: TGTGCCAGCAGTCGGGGTGAGGGCAACGAGCAGTACTTC.

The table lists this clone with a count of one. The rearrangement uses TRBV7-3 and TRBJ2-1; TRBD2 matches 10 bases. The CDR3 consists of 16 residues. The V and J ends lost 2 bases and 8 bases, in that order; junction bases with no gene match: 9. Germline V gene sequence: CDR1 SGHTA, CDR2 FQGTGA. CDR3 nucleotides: TGTGCCAGCAGCTTAGGGGCTAGCGGGAGTTTCGATGAGCAGTTCTTC. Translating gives CASSLGASGSFDEQFF. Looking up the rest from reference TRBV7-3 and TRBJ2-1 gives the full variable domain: GAGVSQTPSNKVTEKGKYVELRCDPISGHTALYWYRQSLGQGPEFLIYFQGTGAADDSGLPNDRFFAVRPEGSVSTLKIQRTERGDSAVYLCASSLGASGSFDEQFFGPGTRLTVL.